The 6 T cell receptor beta chains given below trace back to one sample, sequenced in a study of shared T cell receptors in the human thymus. Using immunoSEQ multiplex PCR, the repertoire was profiled, and TCRdb retains in-frame clones only, with some absent. The sample has over 350,000 clones; roughly 94% are singletons. Sequenced material: thymocytes. The receptors were sampled from a human donor.

The chain links TRBV28 to TRBJ1-5, with no clear D. CDR3 length: 18 amino acids. The germline V gene has CDR1 MDHEN and CDR2 SYDVKM. V was clipped by 3 bases and J by 0 bases, with 18 bases between them. The CDR3 nucleotides read TGTGCCAGCAGTTTCTGGATGTCAGTAGCTAATAGCAATCAGCCCCAGCATTTT. This encodes CASSFWMSVANSNQPQHF.

The chain combines TRBV5-1 with TRBJ1-1; 11 bases align to TRBD1. J gave up 3 bases and V 4 bases, and 2 bases lay outside the gene matches. Germline values: CDR1 SGHRS, CDR2 YFSETQ. CDR3 size: 14 residues. The CDR3 loop reads CASSADRGHTEAFF. CDR3 bases: TGCGCCAGCAGCGCGGACAGGGGGCACACTGAAGCTTTCTTT.

The gene calls are TRBV28 and TRBJ1-1; no definite D call. CDR3 length equals 15 residues. Trimming removed 5 bases at V and 0 bases at J, with 13 bases between. Germline assignment: CDR1 MDHEN and CDR2 SYDVKM. This chain's CDR3 is CASSPRWVVNTEAFF. CDR3 nucleotides: TGTGCCAGCAGTCCCCGTTGGGTTGTGAACACTGAAGCTTTCTTT.

This sequence joins TRBV30 and TRBJ1-1; D is uncertain. Germline CDR1 is GTSNPN and CDR2 is SVGIG (reference sequence). The CDR3 sequence is 15 residues long. The CDR3 DNA reads TGTGCTTACTATAGCCTGAAGTACATGAACACTGAAGCTTTCTTT. Translating it yields CAYYSLKYMNTEAFF.

To note about this clone: Other DNA sequences in the same sample also yield this CDR3. J is TRBJ1-2 and V is TRBV19; the match to TRBD1 covers 9 bases. Germline V gene sequence: CDR1 LNHDA, CDR2 SQIVND (reference sequence). Germline trimming cut 3 bases from V and 4 bases from J; bases unmatched to any gene: 0. The CDR3 covers 13 residues. The CDR3 region is CASSMGQGYGYTF. Here the CDR3 DNA reads TGTGCCAGTAGTATGGGACAGGGCTATGGCTACACCTTC.

The chain joins TRBV10-1 to TRBJ1-5, with TRBD1 as a possible D gene (5 bases). CDR3 length: 13 amino acids. Trimming stripped 3 bases from V and 5 bases from J, with 8 bases between. Germline lookup yields CDR1 WNHNN and CDR2 SYGVQD (reference sequence). CDR3 residues: CASSDRVHQPQHF. The CDR3 DNA sequence: TGCGCCAGCAGTGACAGGGTCCATCAGCCCCAGCATTTT.